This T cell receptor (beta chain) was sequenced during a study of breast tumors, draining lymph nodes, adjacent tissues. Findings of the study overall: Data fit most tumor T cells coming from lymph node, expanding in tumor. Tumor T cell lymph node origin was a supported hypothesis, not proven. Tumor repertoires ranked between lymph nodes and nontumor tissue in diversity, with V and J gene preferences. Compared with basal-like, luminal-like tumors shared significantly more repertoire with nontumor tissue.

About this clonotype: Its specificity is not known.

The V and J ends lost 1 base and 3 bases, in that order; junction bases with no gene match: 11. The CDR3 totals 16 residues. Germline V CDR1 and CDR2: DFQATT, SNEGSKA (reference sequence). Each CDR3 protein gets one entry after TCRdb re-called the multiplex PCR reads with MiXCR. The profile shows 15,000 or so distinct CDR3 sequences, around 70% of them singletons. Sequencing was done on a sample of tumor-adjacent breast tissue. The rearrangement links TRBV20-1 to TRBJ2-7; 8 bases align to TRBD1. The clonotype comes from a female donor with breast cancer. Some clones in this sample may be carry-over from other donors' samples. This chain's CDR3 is CSARGAPGQVIYEQYF. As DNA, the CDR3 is TGCAGTGCTAGAGGCGCCCCGGGACAGGTTATCTACGAGCAGTACTTC.